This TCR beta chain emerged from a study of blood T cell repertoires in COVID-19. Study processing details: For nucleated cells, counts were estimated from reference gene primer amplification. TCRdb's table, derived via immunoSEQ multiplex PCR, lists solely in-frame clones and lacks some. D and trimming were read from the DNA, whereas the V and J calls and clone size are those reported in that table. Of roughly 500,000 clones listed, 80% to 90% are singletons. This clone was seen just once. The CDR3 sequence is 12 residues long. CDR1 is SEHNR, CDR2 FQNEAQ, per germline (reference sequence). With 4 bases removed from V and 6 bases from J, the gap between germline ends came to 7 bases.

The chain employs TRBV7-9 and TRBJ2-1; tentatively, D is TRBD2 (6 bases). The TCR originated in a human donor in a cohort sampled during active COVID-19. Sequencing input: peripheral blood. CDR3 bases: TGTGCCAGCAGCTGGGACTTCAATGAGCAGTTCTTC. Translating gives CASSWDFNEQFF.